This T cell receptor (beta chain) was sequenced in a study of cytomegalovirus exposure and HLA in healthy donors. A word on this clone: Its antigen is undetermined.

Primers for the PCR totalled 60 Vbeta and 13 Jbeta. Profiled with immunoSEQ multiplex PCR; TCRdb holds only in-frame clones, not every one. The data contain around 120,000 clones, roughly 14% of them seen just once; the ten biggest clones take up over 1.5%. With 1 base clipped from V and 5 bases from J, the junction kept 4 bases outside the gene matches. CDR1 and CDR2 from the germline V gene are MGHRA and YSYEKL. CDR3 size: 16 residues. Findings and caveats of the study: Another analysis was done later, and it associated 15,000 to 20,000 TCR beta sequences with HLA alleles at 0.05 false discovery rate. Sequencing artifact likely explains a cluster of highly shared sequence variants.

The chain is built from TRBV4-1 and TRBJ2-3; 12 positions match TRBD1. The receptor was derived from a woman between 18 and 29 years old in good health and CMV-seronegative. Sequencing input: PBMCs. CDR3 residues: CASSQGDRGRGDTQYF. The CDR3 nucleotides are TGCGCCAGCAGCCAAGGGGACAGGGGGCGCGGAGATACGCAGTATTTT.